Each of the 25 T cell receptor beta chains below was sequenced from the same sample in a study of cytomegalovirus exposure and HLA in healthy donors. PCR involved 60 Vbeta and 13 Jbeta primers. Using immunoSEQ multiplex PCR, the repertoire was profiled, and TCRdb retains in-frame clones only, with some absent. The table lists fewer than 130,000 clones, 78% of them singletons, with 1% to 1.5% in the top ten. Sequenced sample: PBMCs. Receptors originate from a woman aged 25 to 39 in good health and CMV-seronegative.

The chain has TRBV6-5 and TRBJ2-5; weak D call: TRBD2 (6 bases). From germline, CDR1 is MNHEY and CDR2 SVGAGI. Trimming took off 4 bases at V and 5 bases at J, with 14 bases between the two ends. The CDR3 totals 14 residues. The CDR3, as DNA: TGTGCCAGCAGTTTACAGCCCCGGGGGGAGACCCAGTACTTC. Its translation is CASSLQPRGETQYF.

This clone was detected only a few times. The rearrangement joins TRBV5-4 to TRBJ1-1; D remains ambiguous. CDR1 SGHNT and CDR2 YYREEE come from the germline V gene (reference sequence). V dropped 3 bases and J dropped 5 bases, with 14 bases sitting between them. This CDR3 spans 14 amino acids. The CDR3 DNA follows: TGTGCCAGCAGCTGGGTCGGGGTGAGAACTGAAGCTTTCTTT. This gives the protein CASSWVGVRTEAFF.

The CDR3 sequence is CASSAPGLAVSYEQYF. The CDR3 DNA sequence: TGTGCCAGCAGTGCTCCGGGACTAGCGGTATCCTACGAGCAGTACTTC. The V gene is TRBV2, the J gene TRBJ2-7, with TRBD2 matching over 11 bases. Trimming at V came to 4 bases and at J to 1 base, leaving 6 bases not matched to a gene. CDR3 length equals 16 residues. From germline, CDR1 is SNHLY and CDR2 FYNNEI.

This chain uses TRBV30 with TRBJ1-4; maybe TRBD1 (5 bases). The CDR3 is 16 residues long. The germline gives CDR1 GTSNPN, CDR2 SVGIG (reference sequence). The V gene lost 0 bases and the J gene lost 8 bases, with 19 bases spanning the gap. CDR3 sequence reads: CAWSVDRSGGSEKLFF. CDR3 bases: TGTGCCTGGAGTGTAGATCGTTCCGGGGGTAGCGAAAAACTGTTTTTT.

This chain connects TRBV11-1 to TRBJ2-7; TRBD2 is a possible D gene (6 bases). The germline V and J ends were trimmed by 1 base and 4 bases, with 11 bases remaining between them. The CDR3 length is 14 residues. Germline CDR1 SGHAT, CDR2 FQDESV (reference sequence). CDR3 sequence reads: CASSLGTGEYEQYF. The DNA of the CDR3 is TGTGCCAGCAGCTTAGGGACGGGAGAATACGAGCAGTACTTC.

This rearrangement joins TRBV4-1 to TRBJ1-4; 10 bases are shared with TRBD1. V lost 3 bases, J lost 3 bases, and 4 bases stayed unmatched. The CDR3 totals 16 residues. CDR1 is MGHRA, CDR2 YSYEKL, per germline. The CDR3 region is CASSQGGTGANEKLFF. CDR3 nucleotides: TGCGCCAGCAGCCAGGGGGGGACAGGGGCTAATGAAAAACTGTTTTTT.

This chain uses TRBV5-4 with TRBJ2-1, with TRBD2 identical over 9 bases. The CDR3 has 15 residues. The germline V gene encodes CDR1 SGHNT and CDR2 YYREEE (reference sequence). V gave up 0 bases and J gave up 6 bases; unmatched junction bases: 4. The CDR3 loop is CASSLAARGGNEQFF. CDR3 sequence (DNA): TGTGCCAGCAGCTTGGCTGCGCGGGGGGGCAATGAGCAGTTCTTC.

The rearrangement links TRBV6-6 to TRBJ2-3, with D possibly being TRBD1 (6 bases). With 6 bases removed from V and 5 bases from J, the gap between germline ends came to 18 bases. The CDR3 contains 15 residues. Germline CDR1 is MNHNY and CDR2 is SVGAGI (reference sequence). As DNA, the CDR3 is TGTGCCAGCAGCCCTATACAGGGTGGAGGAGATACGCAGTATTTT. Translating it yields CASSPIQGGGDTQYF.

The DNA for the CDR3 is TGTGCCAGCTCACCTGGGACAGGGTACACCGGGGAGCTGTTTTTT. It specifies CASSPGTGYTGELFF. The V gene is TRBV18, the J gene TRBJ2-2, with 9 bases aligning to TRBD1. The CDR3 spans 15 residues. The V segment lost 3 bases and the J segment 3 bases; nucleotides outside the gene matches: 2. Germline CDR1 KGHSH, CDR2 LQKENI.

CDR3 in amino acids: CASSLGLAEQYF. The CDR3 region has the DNA TGTGCCAGCAGCTTAGGACTAGCCGAGCAGTACTTC. This chain joins TRBV7-9 and TRBJ2-7; the match to TRBD2 covers 7 bases. The V gene end was trimmed by 1 base and the J gene end by 6 bases; junction bases not matched to a gene: 0. The CDR3 covers 12 residues. Germline CDR1 reads SEHNR; CDR2 reads FQNEAQ (reference sequence).

On this clone: The junction does not match germline at one end; this may be a read error. This chain links TRBV4-3 with TRBJ2-7; 9 bases align to TRBD1. Germline V CDR1 and CDR2: LGHNA, YSLEER. This CDR3 comprises 17 residues. As DNA, the CDR3 is TGCGCCAGCAGCCAAGTAGGCGACAGGGGGATTTCCTACGAGCAGTATTTC. Protein sequence: CASSQVGDRGISYEQYF.

J is TRBJ1-1 and V is TRBV29-1, with 7 bases fitting TRBD1. The CDR3 spans 14 residues. CDR1 and CDR2 from the germline V gene are SQVTM and ANQGSEA. The CDR3 here is CSAEGGGLDTEAFF. The CDR3 DNA is TGCAGTGCCGAAGGGGGCGGTTTGGACACTGAAGCTTTCTTT.

This clone was seen a handful of times. V and J are TRBV5-5 and TRBJ1-6; 9 nucleotides line up with TRBD1. There are 16 residues in the CDR3. Trimming took 4 bases from V and 7 from J; bases not matched to a gene: 9. Germline V gene data show CDR1 as SGHKS and CDR2 as YYEKEE (reference sequence). Here the CDR3 reads CASSIQPGQGNSPLHF. In nucleotides, the CDR3 is TGTGCCAGCAGCATCCAGCCGGGACAGGGAAATTCACCCCTCCACTTT.

The J gene is TRBJ2-7, the V gene TRBV10-3; TRBD2 agrees at 14 bases. After removal of 4 bases from V and 1 base from J, the junction contained 9 bases not matched to a gene. The CDR3 is made up of 18 amino acids. The germline CDR1 and CDR2 sequences are ENHRY and SYGVKD. The CDR3: CAISGKGLAGDSSYEQYF. The CDR3 DNA reads as TGTGCCATCAGTGGAAAGGGACTAGCGGGAGATTCGTCCTACGAGCAGTACTTC.

V usage is TRBV7-6 and J usage is TRBJ2-2; 8 nucleotides agree with TRBD1. This CDR3 spans 15 amino acids. Germline trimming cut 1 base from V and 5 bases from J; bases unmatched to any gene: 3. CDR1 is SGHVS and CDR2 is FNYEAQ in the germline V gene. CDR3 sequence: CASSLVQGATGELFF. In nucleotides, the CDR3 is TGTGCCAGCAGCTTAGTTCAGGGGGCAACCGGGGAGCTGTTTTTT.

The sample holds a few counts of this clone. V is TRBV28 and J is TRBJ2-7; perhaps TRBD2 as D (7 bases). Germline lookup yields CDR1 MDHEN and CDR2 SYDVKM. Trimming took 10 bases from V and 3 from J, leaving 16 bases between them. The CDR3 has 13 residues. The CDR3 DNA is TGTGCCACCTGGGGGGGCCCCTTCTACGAGCAGTACTTC. Its protein is CATWGGPFYEQYF.

This clone was observed a few times. The chain has TRBV7-2 and TRBJ2-4; D may be TRBD1 (5 bases). Deletions cut 4 bases from V and 1 base from J, with 8 bases between. There are 14 residues in the CDR3. The germline CDR1 and CDR2 sequences are SGHTA and FQGNSA. CDR3 residues: CASSSRVAKNIQYF. For the CDR3, the DNA is TGTGCCAGCAGCTCCAGGGTGGCCAAAAACATTCAGTACTTC.

The rearrangement uses TRBV4-1 and TRBJ1-5, with 7 bases aligning to TRBD1. CDR1 and CDR2 (germline): MGHRA, YSYEKL. Losses at the gene ends were 4 bases for V and 1 base for J; bases not matched to a gene: 7. The CDR3 length is 16 residues. CDR3 protein: CASSLDRVGSNQPQHF. The CDR3 coding sequence is TGCGCCAGCAGCCTTGACAGGGTTGGGAGCAATCAGCCCCAGCATTTT.

The chain is built from TRBV9 and TRBJ2-2; D is ambiguous. The CDR3 sequence is 14 residues long. V was pared by 5 bases and J by 5 bases, with 13 bases between. Germline loops: CDR1 SGDLS, CDR2 YYNGEE. The CDR3 loop reads CASSLKPRTGELFF. The CDR3 region has the DNA TGTGCCAGCAGTCTTAAGCCCCGTACCGGGGAGCTGTTTTTT.

The genes are TRBV9 and TRBJ2-3; 9 nucleotides align to TRBD2. J lost 0 bases, V lost 0 bases, and 8 bases had no gene match. The CDR3 is made up of 18 amino acids. Germline lookup yields CDR1 SGDLS and CDR2 YYNGEE. DNA for the CDR3: TGTGCCAGCAGCGTAGGGCGGGGGGGAAATCCTAGCACAGATACGCAGTATTTT. Its protein product is CASSVGRGGNPSTDTQYF.

J is TRBJ2-1 and V is TRBV5-4, with 8 bases that match TRBD2. The CDR3 covers 16 residues. The germline CDR1 and CDR2 sequences are SGHNT and YYREEE (reference sequence). The junction had 3 bases not matched to a gene; V was cut back by 1 base and J by 0 bases. The CDR3 loop reads CASSLSSGSSYNEQFF. The CDR3 region has the DNA TGTGCCAGCAGCTTGTCGAGCGGGAGCTCCTACAATGAGCAGTTCTTC. The entire variable domain, with the rest obtained from reference TRBV5-4 and TRBJ2-1, is as follows: ETGVTQSPTHLIKTRGQQVTLRCSSQSGHNTVSWYQQALGQGPQFIFQYYREEENGRGNFPPRFSGLQFPNYSSELNVNALELDDSALYLCASSLSSGSSYNEQFFGPGTRLTVL.

The chain couples TRBV7-9 to TRBJ2-7; possible D gene TRBD1, 6 bases. Germline-derived CDR1 and CDR2 are SEHNR and FQNEAQ (reference sequence). The CDR3 totals 14 residues. The V end lost 5 bases, the J end lost 0 bases, and 11 bases lay between the germline ends. As DNA, the CDR3 is TGTGCCAGCAGCCTTACAGGGAGCTCCTACGAGCAGTACTTC. Protein sequence: CASSLTGSSYEQYF. The full variable domain, rest sourced from reference TRBV7-9 and TRBJ2-7, is DTGVSQNPRHKITKRGQNVTFRCDPISEHNRLYWYRQTLGQGPEFLTYFQNEAQLEKSRLLSDRFSAERPKGSFSTLEIQRTEQGDSAMYLCASSLTGSSYEQYFGPGTRLTVT.

Here the CDR3 DNA reads TGTGCCTGGAGTACCGACAGGGGGGACTACGAGCAGTACTTC. The encoded protein is CAWSTDRGDYEQYF. The V gene is TRBV30, the J gene TRBJ2-7; 9 bases agree with TRBD1. Germline CDR1 is GTSNPN and CDR2 is SVGIG (reference sequence). V was clipped by 2 bases and J by 3 bases; unmatched bases: 5. This CDR3 has 14 residues.

This clone was seen a handful of times. The J gene is TRBJ2-7, the V gene TRBV27; weak D call: TRBD2 (5 bases). The V gene lost 3 bases and the J gene lost 7 bases, with 19 bases spanning the gap. This CDR3 is 15 amino acids long. Per the germline V gene, CDR1 is MNHEY and CDR2 is SMNVEV (reference sequence). This CDR3 is CASSFKLDGVGEQYF. The CDR3 DNA follows: TGTGCCAGCAGTTTTAAGTTGGACGGGGTTGGAGAGCAGTACTTC.

This clone was picked up one time. This chain joins TRBV2 and TRBJ2-2, with D perhaps matching TRBD2 (6 bases). The length of the CDR3 is 16 residues. Looked up from germline, CDR1 is SNHLY and CDR2 is FYNNEI. With 7 bases removed from V and 3 bases from J, the gap between germline ends came to 18 bases. CDR3 loop: CASNRGSDSDTGELFF. The CDR3 nucleotides are TGTGCCAGCAACCGGGGGTCAGACAGCGACACCGGGGAGCTGTTTTTT.